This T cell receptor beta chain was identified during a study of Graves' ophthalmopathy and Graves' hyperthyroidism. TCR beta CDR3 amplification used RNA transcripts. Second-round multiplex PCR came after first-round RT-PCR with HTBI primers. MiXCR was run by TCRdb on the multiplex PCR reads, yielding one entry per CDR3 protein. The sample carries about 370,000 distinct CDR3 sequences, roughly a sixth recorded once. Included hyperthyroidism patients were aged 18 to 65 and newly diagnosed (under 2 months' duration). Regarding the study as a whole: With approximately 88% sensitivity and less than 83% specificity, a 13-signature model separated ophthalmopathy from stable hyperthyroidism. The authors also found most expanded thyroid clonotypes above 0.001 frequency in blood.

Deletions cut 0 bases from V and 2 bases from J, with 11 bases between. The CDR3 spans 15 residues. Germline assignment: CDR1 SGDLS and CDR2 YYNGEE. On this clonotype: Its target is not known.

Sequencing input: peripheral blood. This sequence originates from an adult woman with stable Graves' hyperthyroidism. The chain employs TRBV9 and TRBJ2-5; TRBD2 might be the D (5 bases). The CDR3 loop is CASSVARESQETQYF. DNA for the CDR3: TGTGCCAGCAGCGTAGCTAGGGAGTCACAAGAGACCCAGTACTTC.